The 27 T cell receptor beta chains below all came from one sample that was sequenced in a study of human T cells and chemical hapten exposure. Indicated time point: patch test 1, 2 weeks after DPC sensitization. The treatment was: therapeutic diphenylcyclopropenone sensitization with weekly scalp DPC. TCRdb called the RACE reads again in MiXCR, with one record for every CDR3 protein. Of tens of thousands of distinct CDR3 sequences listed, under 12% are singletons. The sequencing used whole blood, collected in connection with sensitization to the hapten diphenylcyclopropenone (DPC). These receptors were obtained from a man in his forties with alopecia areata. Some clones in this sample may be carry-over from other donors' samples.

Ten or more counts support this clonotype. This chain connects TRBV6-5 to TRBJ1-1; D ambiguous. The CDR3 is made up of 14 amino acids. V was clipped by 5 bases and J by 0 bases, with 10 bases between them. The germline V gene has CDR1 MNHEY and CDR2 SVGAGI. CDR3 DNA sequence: TGTGCCAGCAGTCGGACTTCCATGAACACTGAAGCTTTCTTT. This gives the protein CASSRTSMNTEAFF.

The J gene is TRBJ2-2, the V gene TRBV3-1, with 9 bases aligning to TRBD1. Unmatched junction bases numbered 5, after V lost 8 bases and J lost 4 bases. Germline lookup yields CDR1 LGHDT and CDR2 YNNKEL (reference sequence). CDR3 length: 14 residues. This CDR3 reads CASVRTGATGELFF. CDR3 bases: TGTGCCAGCGTTCGGACAGGGGCCACCGGGGAGCTGTTTTTT.

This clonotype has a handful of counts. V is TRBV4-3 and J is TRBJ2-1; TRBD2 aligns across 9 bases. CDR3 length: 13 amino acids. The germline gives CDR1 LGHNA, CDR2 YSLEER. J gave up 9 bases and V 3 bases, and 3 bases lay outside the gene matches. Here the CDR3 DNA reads TGCGCCAGCAGCCACGGACTAGCGTCTGAGCAGTTCTTC. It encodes CASSHGLASEQFF.

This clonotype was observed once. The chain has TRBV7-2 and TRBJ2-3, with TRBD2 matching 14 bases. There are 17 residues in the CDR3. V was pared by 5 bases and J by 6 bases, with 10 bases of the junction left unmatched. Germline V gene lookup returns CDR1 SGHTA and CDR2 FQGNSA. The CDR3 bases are TGTGCCAGCAGCCCCGCCGGGACTAGCGGGAGATGGGATACGCAGTATTTT. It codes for CASSPAGTSGRWDTQYF. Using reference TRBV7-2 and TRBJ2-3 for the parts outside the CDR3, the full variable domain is GAGVSQSPSNKVTEKGKDVELRCDPISGHTALYWYRQSLGQGLEFLIYFQGNSAPDKSGLPSDRFSAERTGGSVSTLTIQRTQQEDSAVYLCASSPAGTSGRWDTQYFGPGTRLTVL.

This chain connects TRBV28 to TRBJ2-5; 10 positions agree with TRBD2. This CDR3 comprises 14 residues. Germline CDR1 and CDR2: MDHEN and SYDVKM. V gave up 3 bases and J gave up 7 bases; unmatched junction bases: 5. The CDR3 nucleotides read TGTGCCAGCAGTTTCCCAGCGGGGGGGGGGACCCAGTACTTC. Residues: CASSFPAGGGTQYF.

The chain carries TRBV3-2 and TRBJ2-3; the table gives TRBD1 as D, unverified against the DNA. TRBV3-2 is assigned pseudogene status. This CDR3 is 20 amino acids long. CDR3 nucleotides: TGTGCCAGCAGCCAAGTCAAGGACAGAGTAGCGGCCAGGGAACCAGATACGCAGTATTTT. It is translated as CASSQVKDRVAAREPDTQYF.

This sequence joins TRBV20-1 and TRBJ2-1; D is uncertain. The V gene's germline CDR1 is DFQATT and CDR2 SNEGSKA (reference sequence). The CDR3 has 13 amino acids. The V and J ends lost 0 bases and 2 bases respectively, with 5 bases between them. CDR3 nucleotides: TGCAGTGCTAGAGAATTCACCTACAATGAGCAGTTCTTC. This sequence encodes CSAREFTYNEQFF.

CDR3 sequence: CASSLNPTLSYEQYF. The CDR3 region has the DNA TGTGCCAGCAGCTTAAACCCGACGTTATCCTACGAGCAGTACTTC. The chain couples TRBV7-2 to TRBJ2-7, with unresolved D. Per germline, CDR1 SGHTA and CDR2 FQGNSA. This CDR3 comprises 15 residues. The ends were cut back, 2 bases at V and 1 base at J, with 12 bases in the middle.

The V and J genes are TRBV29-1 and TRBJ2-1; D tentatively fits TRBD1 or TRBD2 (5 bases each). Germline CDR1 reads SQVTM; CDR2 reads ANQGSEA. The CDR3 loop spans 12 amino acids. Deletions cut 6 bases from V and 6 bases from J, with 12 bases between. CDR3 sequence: CSVPGPRNEQFF. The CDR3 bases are TGCAGCGTGCCGGGACCCCGCAATGAGCAGTTCTTC.

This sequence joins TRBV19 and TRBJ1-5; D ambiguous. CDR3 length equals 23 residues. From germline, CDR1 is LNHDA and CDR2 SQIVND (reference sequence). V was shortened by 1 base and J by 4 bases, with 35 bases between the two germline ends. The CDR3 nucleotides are TGTGCCAGTAGTATAGCCCGGCGGGTTTCCCGAACAAACCTTCAAGGAGCAAATCAGCCCCAGCATTTT. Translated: CASSIARRVSRTNLQGANQPQHF.

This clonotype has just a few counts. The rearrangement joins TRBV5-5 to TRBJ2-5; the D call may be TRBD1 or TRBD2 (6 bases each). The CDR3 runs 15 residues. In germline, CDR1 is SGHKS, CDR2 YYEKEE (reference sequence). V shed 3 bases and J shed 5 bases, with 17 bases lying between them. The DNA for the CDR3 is TGTGCCAGCAGCTCCGGAGGGGGGAATGGGGAGACCCAGTACTTC. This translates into CASSSGGGNGETQYF.

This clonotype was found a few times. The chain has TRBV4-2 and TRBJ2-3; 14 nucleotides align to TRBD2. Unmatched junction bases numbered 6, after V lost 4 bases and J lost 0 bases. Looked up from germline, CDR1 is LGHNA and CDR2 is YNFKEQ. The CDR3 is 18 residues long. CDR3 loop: CASSPGLAGVPSTDTQYF. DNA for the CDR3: TGTGCCAGCAGCCCGGGACTAGCGGGAGTCCCCAGCACAGATACGCAGTATTTT.

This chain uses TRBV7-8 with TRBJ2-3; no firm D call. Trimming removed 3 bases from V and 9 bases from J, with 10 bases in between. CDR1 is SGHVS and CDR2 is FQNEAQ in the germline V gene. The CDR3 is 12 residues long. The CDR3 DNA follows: TGTGCCAGCAGCTTGACCCAGGCAACGCAGTATTTT. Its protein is CASSLTQATQYF.

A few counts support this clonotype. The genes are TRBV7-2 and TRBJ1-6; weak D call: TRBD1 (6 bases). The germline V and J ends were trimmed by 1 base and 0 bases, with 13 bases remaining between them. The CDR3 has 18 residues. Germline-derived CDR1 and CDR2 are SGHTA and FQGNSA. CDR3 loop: CASSLGAGAVSYNSPLHF. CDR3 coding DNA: TGTGCCAGCAGCTTAGGGGCAGGGGCTGTCTCCTATAATTCACCCCTCCACTTT.

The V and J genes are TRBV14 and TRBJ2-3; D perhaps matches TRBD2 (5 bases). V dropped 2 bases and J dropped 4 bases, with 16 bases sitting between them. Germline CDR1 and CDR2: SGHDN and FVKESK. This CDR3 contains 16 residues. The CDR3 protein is CASSQSLWEPSDTQYF. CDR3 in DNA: TGTGCCAGCAGCCAATCCCTCTGGGAGCCCTCAGATACGCAGTATTTT.

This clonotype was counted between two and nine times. The CDR3 sequence is CASSLGPGGRNEQFF. The CDR3 bases are TGTGCCAGCAGTTTGGGTCCAGGGGGAAGGAATGAGCAGTTCTTC. The chain joins TRBV27 to TRBJ2-1; 7 positions agree with TRBD1. CDR1 MNHEY and CDR2 SMNVEV come from the germline V gene (reference sequence). The length of the CDR3 is 15 residues. The V segment lost 3 bases and the J segment 7 bases; nucleotides outside the gene matches: 9.

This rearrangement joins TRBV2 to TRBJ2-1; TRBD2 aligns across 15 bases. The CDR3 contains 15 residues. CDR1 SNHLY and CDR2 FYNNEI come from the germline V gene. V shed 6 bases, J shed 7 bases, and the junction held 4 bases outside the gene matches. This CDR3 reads CASRSGTSGRNEQFF. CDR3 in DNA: TGTGCCAGCAGGTCCGGGACTAGCGGGAGGAATGAGCAGTTCTTC.

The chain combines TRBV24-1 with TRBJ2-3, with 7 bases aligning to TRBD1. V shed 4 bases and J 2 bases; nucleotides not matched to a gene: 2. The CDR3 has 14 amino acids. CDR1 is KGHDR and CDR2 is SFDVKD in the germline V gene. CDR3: CATSDDRATDTQYF. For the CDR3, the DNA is TGTGCCACCAGTGACGACAGGGCCACAGATACGCAGTATTTT.

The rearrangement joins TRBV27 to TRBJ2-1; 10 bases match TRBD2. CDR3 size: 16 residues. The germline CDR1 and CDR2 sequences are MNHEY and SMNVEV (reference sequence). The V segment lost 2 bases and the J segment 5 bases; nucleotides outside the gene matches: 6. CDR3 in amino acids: CASSLLAGEVDNEQFF. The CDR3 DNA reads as TGTGCCAGCAGTTTACTAGCGGGAGAAGTGGACAATGAGCAGTTCTTC.

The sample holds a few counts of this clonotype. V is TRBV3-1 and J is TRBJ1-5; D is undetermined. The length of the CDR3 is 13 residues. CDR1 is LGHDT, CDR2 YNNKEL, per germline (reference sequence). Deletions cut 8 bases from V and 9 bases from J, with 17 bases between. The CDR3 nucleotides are TGTGCCAGCCCCGGGCCTCCGATTCGGCCCCAGCATTTT. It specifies CASPGPPIRPQHF.

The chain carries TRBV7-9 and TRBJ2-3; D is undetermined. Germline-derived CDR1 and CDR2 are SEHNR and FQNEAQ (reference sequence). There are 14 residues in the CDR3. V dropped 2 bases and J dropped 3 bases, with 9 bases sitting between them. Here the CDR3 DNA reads TGTGCCAGCAGCTTATCCCTGGGGACAGATACGCAGTATTTT. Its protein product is CASSLSLGTDTQYF.

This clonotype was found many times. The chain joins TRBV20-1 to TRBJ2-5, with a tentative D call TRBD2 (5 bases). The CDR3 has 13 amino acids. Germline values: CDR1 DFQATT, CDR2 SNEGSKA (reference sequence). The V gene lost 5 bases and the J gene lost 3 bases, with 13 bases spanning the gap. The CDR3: CSAPGLEEETQYF. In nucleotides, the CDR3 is TGCAGTGCTCCGGGGTTAGAAGAAGAGACCCAGTACTTC.

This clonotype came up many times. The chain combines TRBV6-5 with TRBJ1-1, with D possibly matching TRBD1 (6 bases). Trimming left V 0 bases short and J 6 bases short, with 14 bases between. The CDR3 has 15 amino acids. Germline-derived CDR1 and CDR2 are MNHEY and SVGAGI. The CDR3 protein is CASSYSLTGDSEAFF. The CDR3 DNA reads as TGTGCCAGCAGTTACTCCCTGACAGGAGATTCTGAAGCTTTCTTT.

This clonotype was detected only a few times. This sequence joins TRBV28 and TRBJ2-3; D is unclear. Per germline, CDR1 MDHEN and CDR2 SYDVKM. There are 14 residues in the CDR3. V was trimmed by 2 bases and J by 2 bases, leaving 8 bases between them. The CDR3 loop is CASSLNSNTDTQYF. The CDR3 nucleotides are TGTGCCAGCAGTTTAAACAGCAACACAGATACGCAGTATTTT.

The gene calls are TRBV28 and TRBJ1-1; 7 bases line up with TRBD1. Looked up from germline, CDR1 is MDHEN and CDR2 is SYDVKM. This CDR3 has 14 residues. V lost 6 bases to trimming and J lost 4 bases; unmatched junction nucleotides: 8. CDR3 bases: TGTGCCAGCAGACGACAGGGCGGATTCACTGAAGCTTTCTTT. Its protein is CASRRQGGFTEAFF.

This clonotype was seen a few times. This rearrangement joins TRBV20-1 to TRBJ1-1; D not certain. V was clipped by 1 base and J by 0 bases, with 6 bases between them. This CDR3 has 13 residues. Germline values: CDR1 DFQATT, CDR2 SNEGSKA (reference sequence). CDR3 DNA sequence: TGCAGTGCTAGAGGACGCTTGAACACTGAAGCTTTCTTT. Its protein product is CSARGRLNTEAFF.

CDR3 in DNA: TGTGCCAGTAGTATCTCCCCGGGCGGTTGGGAGACCCAGTACTTC. It translates to CASSISPGGWETQYF. The rearrangement links TRBV19 to TRBJ2-5; no clear D gene. CDR1 and CDR2 from the germline V gene are LNHDA and SQIVND (reference sequence). V lost 3 bases, J lost 5 bases, and 16 bases lay in between. The CDR3 runs to 15 residues.